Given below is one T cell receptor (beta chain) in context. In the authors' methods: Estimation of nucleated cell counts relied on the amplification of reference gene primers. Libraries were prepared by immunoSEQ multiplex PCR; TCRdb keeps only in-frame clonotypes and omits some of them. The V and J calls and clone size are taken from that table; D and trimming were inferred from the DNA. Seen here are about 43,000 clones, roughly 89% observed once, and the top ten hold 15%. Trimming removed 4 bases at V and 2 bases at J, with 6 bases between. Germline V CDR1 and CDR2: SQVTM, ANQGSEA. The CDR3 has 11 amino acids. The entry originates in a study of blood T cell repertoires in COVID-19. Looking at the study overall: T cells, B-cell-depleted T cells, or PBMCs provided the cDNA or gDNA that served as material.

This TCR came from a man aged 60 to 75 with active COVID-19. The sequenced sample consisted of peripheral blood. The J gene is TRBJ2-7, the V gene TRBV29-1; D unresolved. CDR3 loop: CSVGGAYEQYF. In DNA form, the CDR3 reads TGCAGCGTTGGCGGAGCCTACGAGCAGTACTTC.